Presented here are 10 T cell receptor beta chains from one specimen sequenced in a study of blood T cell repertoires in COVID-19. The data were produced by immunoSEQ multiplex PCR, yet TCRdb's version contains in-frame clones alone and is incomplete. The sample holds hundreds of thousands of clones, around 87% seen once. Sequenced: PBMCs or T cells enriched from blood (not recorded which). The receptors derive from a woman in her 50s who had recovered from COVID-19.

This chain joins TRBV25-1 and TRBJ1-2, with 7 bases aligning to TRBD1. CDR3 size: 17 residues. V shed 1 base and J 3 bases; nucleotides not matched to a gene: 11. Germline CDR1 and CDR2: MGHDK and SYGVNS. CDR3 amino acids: CASSELVGGRGYYGYTF. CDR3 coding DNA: TGTGCCAGCAGTGAATTAGTTGGTGGCAGGGGGTACTATGGCTACACCTTC.

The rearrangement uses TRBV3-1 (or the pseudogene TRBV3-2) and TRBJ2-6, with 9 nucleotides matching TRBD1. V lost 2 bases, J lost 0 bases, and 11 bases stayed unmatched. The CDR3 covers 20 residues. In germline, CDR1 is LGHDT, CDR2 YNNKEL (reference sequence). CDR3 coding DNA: TGTGCCAGCAGCCAAACCTTAGGACAGGGGCAGTTCTCTGGGGCCAACGTCCTGACTTTC. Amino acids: CASSQTLGQGQFSGANVLTF.

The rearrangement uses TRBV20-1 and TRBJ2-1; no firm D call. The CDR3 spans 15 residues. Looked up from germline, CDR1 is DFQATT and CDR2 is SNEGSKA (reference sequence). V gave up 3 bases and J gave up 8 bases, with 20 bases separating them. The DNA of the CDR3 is TGCAGTGCTAGTGTGCTGAGTGGCCTCCAGGATGAGCAGTTCTTC. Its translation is CSASVLSGLQDEQFF.

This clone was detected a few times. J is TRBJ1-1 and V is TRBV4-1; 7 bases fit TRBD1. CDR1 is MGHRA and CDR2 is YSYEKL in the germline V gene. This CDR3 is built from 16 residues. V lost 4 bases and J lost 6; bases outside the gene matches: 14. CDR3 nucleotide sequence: TGCGCCAGCAGCCGCCTACCGGGATCCCAGGGGGCTGAAGCTTTCTTT. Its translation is CASSRLPGSQGAEAFF.

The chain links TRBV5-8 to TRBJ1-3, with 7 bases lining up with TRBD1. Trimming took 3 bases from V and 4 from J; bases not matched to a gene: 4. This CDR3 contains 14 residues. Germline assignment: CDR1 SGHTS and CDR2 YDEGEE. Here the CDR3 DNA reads TGTGCCAGCAGCTACCCGGACAGGGGAAACACCATATATTTT. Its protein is CASSYPDRGNTIYF.

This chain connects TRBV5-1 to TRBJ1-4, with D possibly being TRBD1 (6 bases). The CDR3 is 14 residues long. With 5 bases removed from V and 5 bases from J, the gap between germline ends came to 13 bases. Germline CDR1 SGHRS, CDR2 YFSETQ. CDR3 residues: CASSPGGLNEKLFF. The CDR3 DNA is TGCGCCAGCAGTCCCGGGGGGCTGAATGAAAAACTGTTTTTT.

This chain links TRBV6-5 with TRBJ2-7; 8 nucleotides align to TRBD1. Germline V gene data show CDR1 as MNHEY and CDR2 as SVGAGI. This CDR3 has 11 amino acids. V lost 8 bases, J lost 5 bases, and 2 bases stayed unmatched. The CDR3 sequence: CASAQGDEQYF. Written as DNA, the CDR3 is TGTGCCAGCGCACAGGGGGACGAGCAGTACTTC.

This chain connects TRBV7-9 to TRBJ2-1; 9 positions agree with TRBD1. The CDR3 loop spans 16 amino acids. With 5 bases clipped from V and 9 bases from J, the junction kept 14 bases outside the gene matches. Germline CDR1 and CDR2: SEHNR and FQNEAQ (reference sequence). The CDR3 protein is CASSLNWDRADSEQFF. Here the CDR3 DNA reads TGTGCCAGCAGCCTAAATTGGGACAGGGCTGACAGTGAGCAGTTCTTC.

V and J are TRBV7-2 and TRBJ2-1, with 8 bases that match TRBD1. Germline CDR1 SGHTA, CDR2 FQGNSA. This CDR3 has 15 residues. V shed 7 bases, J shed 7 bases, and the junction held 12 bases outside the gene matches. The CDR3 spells CASTLRGQGSNEQFF. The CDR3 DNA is TGTGCCAGCACCCTCAGGGGGCAGGGTAGTAATGAGCAGTTCTTC.

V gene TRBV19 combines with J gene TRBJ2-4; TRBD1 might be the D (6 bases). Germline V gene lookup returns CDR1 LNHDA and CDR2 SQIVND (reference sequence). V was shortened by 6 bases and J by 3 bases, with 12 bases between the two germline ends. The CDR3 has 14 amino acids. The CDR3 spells CASSLEGGKNIQYF. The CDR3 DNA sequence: TGTGCCAGTAGCTTAGAAGGGGGCAAAAACATTCAGTACTTC.